The next 22 T cell receptor beta chains were all read from a single sample in a study of CD4+ T cells in melanoma. Assay used: immunoSEQ multiplex PCR; TCRdb lists only in-frame clones, some missing. Of fewer than 55,000 clones in the sample, roughly 89% are singletons; the top ten hold about an eighth. The sequenced sample was peripheral blood. These receptor sequences come from a human donor with melanoma.

Details on this clone: The junction and the germline gene differ at one end; a read error may be behind it. The chain has TRBV7-7 and TRBJ2-2; TRBD1 might be the D (5 bases). From germline, CDR1 is SSHAT and CDR2 FNYEAQ (reference sequence). The length of the CDR3 is 12 residues. The CDR3 spells CASSLGAGELFF. In nucleotides, the CDR3 is TGTGCTAGCAGCCTAGGGGCAGGGGAGCTGTTTTTT.

The rearrangement joins TRBV29-1 to TRBJ2-3; 12 bases agree with TRBD1. From germline, CDR1 is SQVTM and CDR2 ANQGSEA. V gave up 6 bases and J gave up 1 base; unmatched junction bases: 11. The CDR3 runs to 17 residues. The DNA of the CDR3 is TGCAGCGTGGGGGGACAGGGGGCCAAGATCCGCACAGATACGCAGTATTTT. It yields the protein CSVGGQGAKIRTDTQYF.

In regard to this clone: Within the sample, other DNA sequences also encode this same CDR3. This sequence joins TRBV5-6 and TRBJ1-2; D gene ambiguous. The germline gives CDR1 SGHDT, CDR2 YYEEEE. V was clipped by 1 base and J by 2 bases, with 9 bases between them. The CDR3 length is 14 residues. CDR3 nucleotides: TGTGCCAGCAGCTTGTTGTCCCAAAACTATGGCTACACCTTC. Translating gives CASSLLSQNYGYTF.

The gene calls are TRBV7-2 and TRBJ1-1; weak D call: TRBD1 (6 bases). This CDR3 comprises 13 residues. V lost 6 bases, J lost 5 bases, and 13 bases lay in between. Germline loops: CDR1 SGHTA, CDR2 FQGNSA. For the CDR3, the DNA is TGTGCCAGCAGTTCCGGACAGTGGACTGAAGCTTTCTTT. It encodes CASSSGQWTEAFF.

The rearrangement joins TRBV19 to TRBJ2-3, with a possible D match to TRBD1 (6 bases). There are 14 residues in the CDR3. Trimming removed 3 bases at V and 6 bases at J, with 13 bases between. The germline CDR1 and CDR2 sequences are LNHDA and SQIVND (reference sequence). The CDR3 protein is CASSMWGPEDTQYF. CDR3 in DNA: TGTGCCAGTAGTATGTGGGGGCCTGAGGATACGCAGTATTTT.

The chain uses TRBV11-2 and TRBJ1-2, with D maybe TRBD1 (5 bases). The CDR3 is made up of 16 amino acids. Germline V gene data show CDR1 as SGHAT and CDR2 as FQNNGV. Trimming shortened V by 3 bases and J by 4 bases, and 18 bases separated the two germline ends. CDR3 bases: TGTGCCAGCAGCTTCCACTCATCGGACACCTCCTATGGCTACACCTTC. Residues: CASSFHSSDTSYGYTF.

The V gene is TRBV12-5, the J gene TRBJ2-1; TRBD1 agrees at 10 bases. The CDR3 runs 14 residues. Germline lookup yields CDR1 LGHNT and CDR2 FRNRAP. V shed 1 base, J shed 6 bases, and the junction held 0 bases outside the gene matches. The CDR3 DNA reads as TGTGCTAGTGGTTTGGGACAGGGGGCCAATGAGCAGTTCTTC. This gives the protein CASGLGQGANEQFF.

The chain links TRBV5-1 to TRBJ2-2; no firm D call. CDR1 is SGHRS, CDR2 YFSETQ, per germline. This CDR3 spans 15 amino acids. V was pared by 2 bases and J by 1 base, with 9 bases between. The CDR3 coding sequence is TGCGCCAGCAGCTTATCGGCAGAGAACACCGGGGAGCTGTTTTTT. This encodes CASSLSAENTGELFF.

The J gene is TRBJ2-3, the V gene TRBV19; D perhaps matches TRBD2 (7 bases). The V end was cut by 8 bases, the J end by 7 bases, with 25 bases between. Germline lookup yields CDR1 LNHDA and CDR2 SQIVND (reference sequence). The CDR3 loop spans 16 amino acids. The CDR3 region is CASQRYHVGGRYTQYF. CDR3 DNA: TGTGCCAGTCAAAGATACCATGTGGGGGGGCGTTATACGCAGTATTTT. Full variable domain (rest looked up from reference TRBV19 and TRBJ2-3): DGGITQSPKYLFRKEGQNVTLSCEQNLNHDAMYWYRQDPGQGLRLIYYSQIVNDFQKGDIAEGYSVSREKKESFPLTVTSAQKNPTAFYLCASQRYHVGGRYTQYFGPGTRLTVL.

The chain is built from TRBV5-1 and TRBJ2-3; D gene uncertain. Per the germline V gene, CDR1 is SGHRS and CDR2 is YFSETQ. CDR3 length: 12 residues. The ends were cut back, 0 bases at V and 5 bases at J, with 4 bases in the middle. CDR3 bases: TGCGCCAGCAGCTTGGGGGGAGATACGCAGTATTTT. It codes for CASSLGGDTQYF.

In nucleotides, the CDR3 is TGTGCCTGGACAGAAAATTCACCCCTCCACTTT. Translation gives CAWTENSPLHF. The chain is built from TRBV30 and TRBJ1-6; D gene uncertain. V shed 4 bases and J shed 7 bases, with 5 bases lying between them. The germline V gene encodes CDR1 GTSNPN and CDR2 SVGIG (reference sequence). The CDR3 extends over 11 amino acids.

This sequence joins TRBV4-1 and TRBJ2-2; D perhaps matches TRBD1 (5 bases). Trimming took 2 bases from V and 5 from J, leaving 12 bases between them. The CDR3 consists of 15 residues. Germline lookup yields CDR1 MGHRA and CDR2 YSYEKL. The CDR3 bases are TGCGCCAGCAGCCAATCTGCAGGGCCAACCGGGGAGCTGTTTTTT. Its protein product is CASSQSAGPTGELFF.

This clone was counted a single time. This rearrangement joins TRBV7-8 to TRBJ2-3; D uncertain. The ends were cut back, 2 bases at V and 0 bases at J, with 6 bases in the middle. This CDR3 spans 14 amino acids. Germline CDR1 is SGHVS and CDR2 is FQNEAQ. The CDR3 reads CASSLRSSTDTQYF. The CDR3 DNA follows: TGTGCCAGCAGCTTACGTTCTAGCACAGATACGCAGTATTTT.

The V and J genes are TRBV7-8 and TRBJ2-3; D is possibly TRBD1 (8 bases). This CDR3 region has 17 residues. The germline V and J ends were trimmed by 7 bases and 7 bases, with 27 bases remaining between them. Germline V gene sequence: CDR1 SGHVS, CDR2 FQNEAQ. The CDR3 DNA follows: TGTGCCAGCATCCAGGGGGGGGGCAGGGGGCTTAGGCATACGCAGTATTTT. This gives the protein CASIQGGGRGLRHTQYF.

The chain is built from TRBV7-2 and TRBJ2-7; D may be TRBD1 (7 bases). Trimming took 5 bases from V and 5 from J, leaving 22 bases between them. This CDR3 region has 16 residues. Germline V gives CDR1 SGHTA, CDR2 FQGNSA. In DNA form, the CDR3 reads TGTGCCAGCAGCCTAACCTGGGGCAGGGGGGTCGACGAGCAGTACTTC. Translation: CASSLTWGRGVDEQYF.

The rearrangement uses TRBV5-1 and TRBJ1-6, with TRBD1 as a possible D gene (6 bases). V was clipped by 4 bases and J by 8 bases, with 13 bases between them. Germline CDR1 and CDR2: SGHRS and YFSETQ. The CDR3 consists of 14 residues. The CDR3 sequence is CASSGGQPYSPLHF. CDR3 sequence (DNA): TGCGCCAGCAGCGGAGGACAGCCCTATTCACCCCTCCACTTT.

This clone was seen a handful of times. The chain carries TRBV10-3 and TRBJ2-7, with D perhaps matching TRBD1 (8 bases). V dropped 4 bases and J dropped 2 bases, with 15 bases sitting between them. The CDR3 has 15 residues. Germline loops: CDR1 ENHRY, CDR2 SYGVKD. CDR3 sequence (DNA): TGTGCCATCAGTGCTCGGGGGGACAGGCCCTACGAGCAGTACTTC. It yields the protein CAISARGDRPYEQYF.

The chain couples TRBV7-9 to TRBJ2-6; D is undetermined. Trimming removed 5 bases at V and 0 bases at J, with 5 bases between. CDR3 length: 14 residues. Germline CDR1 is SEHNR and CDR2 is FQNEAQ (reference sequence). CDR3 DNA sequence: TGTGCCAGCAGCAGGAGCTCTGGGGCCAACGTCCTGACTTTC. It specifies CASSRSSGANVLTF. Variable domain in full (rest from reference TRBV7-9 and TRBJ2-6): DTGVSQNPRHKITKRGQNVTFRCDPISEHNRLYWYRQTLGQGPEFLTYFQNEAQLEKSRLLSDRFSAERPKGSFSTLEIQRTEQGDSAMYLCASSRSSGANVLTFGAGSRLTVL.

This clone is a singleton in its sample. The chain couples TRBV13 to TRBJ1-4, with unresolved D. V lost 5 bases and J 3 bases, leaving 10 bases between the germline ends. The germline V gene has CDR1 PRHDT and CDR2 FYEKMQ (reference sequence). CDR3 length: 14 amino acids. The CDR3 is CASSLTASNEKLFF. The CDR3 DNA sequence: TGTGCCAGCAGCCTGACGGCTTCTAATGAAAAACTGTTTTTT. The entire variable domain, with the rest obtained from reference TRBV13 and TRBJ1-4, is as follows: AAGVIQSPRHLIKEKRETATLKCYPIPRHDTVYWYQQGPGQDPQFLISFYEKMQSDKGSIPDRFSAQQFSDYHSELNMSSLELGDSALYFCASSLTASNEKLFFGSGTQLSVL.

V and J are TRBV4-2 and TRBJ1-1; TRBD1 is a possible D gene (5 bases). The length of the CDR3 is 16 residues. V lost 4 bases and J 1 base, leaving 16 bases between the germline ends. The germline V gene has CDR1 LGHNA and CDR2 YNFKEQ. The CDR3 spells CASSLGEGRRNTEAFF. Written as DNA, the CDR3 is TGTGCCAGCAGCCTCGGAGAGGGACGGAGGAACACTGAAGCTTTCTTT.

The rearrangement uses TRBV4-2 and TRBJ2-7; the match to TRBD1 covers 8 bases. The CDR3 sequence is 14 residues long. The V and J ends lost 4 bases and 2 bases, in that order; junction bases with no gene match: 4. CDR1 is LGHNA and CDR2 is YNFKEQ in the germline V gene. The CDR3 protein is CASSLGTGTYEQYF. The CDR3 region has the DNA TGTGCCAGCAGCCTAGGGACAGGAACCTACGAGCAGTACTTC.

This chain connects TRBV7-2 to TRBJ2-7, with 7 bases identical to TRBD1. The CDR3 extends over 17 amino acids. Germline trimming cut 4 bases from V and 2 bases from J; bases unmatched to any gene: 14. Germline CDR1 SGHTA, CDR2 FQGNSA. Written as DNA, the CDR3 is TGTGCCAGCAGCTACCGTAGCCGGGACAGTGCGACCTACGAGCAGTACTTC. It specifies CASSYRSRDSATYEQYF. Full variable domain (remainder filled in from reference TRBV7-2 and TRBJ2-7): GAGVSQSPSNKVTEKGKDVELRCDPISGHTALYWYRQSLGQGLEFLIYFQGNSAPDKSGLPSDRFSAERTGGSVSTLTIQRTQQEDSAVYLCASSYRSRDSATYEQYFGPGTRLTVT.